One sample yielded the 3 T cell receptor beta chains listed below, sequenced in a study of cytomegalovirus exposure and HLA in healthy donors. In the PCR, 60 Vbeta and 13 Jbeta primers were used. Profiled with immunoSEQ multiplex PCR; TCRdb holds only in-frame clones, not every one. The repertoire holds 150,000 to 200,000 clones, with around 80% as singletons. The sample was PBMCs. These receptor sequences come from a man aged 25-45 years in good health and CMV-seropositive.

This clone occurred a few times. The CDR3 sequence is CASKPERVGGGGYTF. As DNA, the CDR3 is TGTGCCAGCAAACCGGAGCGGGTTGGGGGTGGAGGCTACACCTTC. The chain combines TRBV28 with TRBJ1-2; D is perhaps TRBD1 (5 bases). The CDR3 covers 15 residues. Per the germline V gene, CDR1 is MDHEN and CDR2 is SYDVKM. The V end lost 7 bases, the J end lost 8 bases, and 23 bases lay between the germline ends.

In its sample, this clone was seen once. The chain employs TRBV28 and TRBJ2-7; 11 bases are a match to TRBD2. V trimming: 6 bases; J trimming: 0 bases; junction bases outside the gene matches: 4. Germline V CDR1 and CDR2: MDHEN, SYDVKM. This CDR3 is 15 amino acids long. The CDR3 loop is CASSQGLAGSYEQYF. For the CDR3, the DNA is TGTGCCAGCAGCCAAGGACTAGCGGGCTCCTACGAGCAGTACTTC. The whole variable domain, filled in from reference TRBV28 and TRBJ2-7, reads DVKVTQSSRYLVKRTGEKVFLECVQDMDHENMFWYRQDPGLGLRLIYFSYDVKMKEKGDIPEGYSVSREKKERFSLILESASTNQTSMYLCASSQGLAGSYEQYFGPGTRLTVT.

The chain couples TRBV5-1 to TRBJ2-7, with 11 bases that match TRBD1. Losses at the gene ends were 4 bases for V and 1 base for J; bases not matched to a gene: 10. The CDR3 is 17 amino acids. Germline V gene data show CDR1 as SGHRS and CDR2 as YFSETQ. CDR3 region: CASSPRDRGVPSYEQYF. In DNA form, the CDR3 reads TGCGCCAGCAGCCCCCGGGACAGGGGGGTTCCTTCCTACGAGCAGTACTTC.